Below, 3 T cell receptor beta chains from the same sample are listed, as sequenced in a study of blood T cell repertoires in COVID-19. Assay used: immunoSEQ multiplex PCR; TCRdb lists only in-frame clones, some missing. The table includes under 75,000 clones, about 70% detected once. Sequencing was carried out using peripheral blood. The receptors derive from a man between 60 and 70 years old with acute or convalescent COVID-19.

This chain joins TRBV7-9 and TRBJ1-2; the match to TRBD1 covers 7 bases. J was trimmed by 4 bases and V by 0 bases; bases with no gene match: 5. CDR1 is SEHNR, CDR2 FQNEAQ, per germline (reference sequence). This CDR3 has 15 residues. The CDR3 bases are TGTGCCAGCAGCTTAGCGGGGGACAGCCTCTATGGCTACACCTTC. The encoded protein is CASSLAGDSLYGYTF.

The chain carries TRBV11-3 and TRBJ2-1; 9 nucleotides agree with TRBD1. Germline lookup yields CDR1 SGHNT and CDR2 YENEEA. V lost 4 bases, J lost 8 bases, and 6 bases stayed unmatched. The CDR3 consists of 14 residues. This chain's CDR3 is CASSSLTGGDEQFF. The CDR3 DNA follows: TGTGCCAGCAGCTCCCTCACAGGGGGCGATGAGCAGTTCTTC. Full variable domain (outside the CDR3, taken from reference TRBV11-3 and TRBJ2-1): EAGVVQSPRYKIIEKKQPVAFWCNPISGHNTLYWYLQNLGQGPELLIRYENEEAVDDSQLPKDRFSAERLKGVDSTLKIQPAELGDSAVYLCASSSLTGGDEQFFGPGTRLTVL.

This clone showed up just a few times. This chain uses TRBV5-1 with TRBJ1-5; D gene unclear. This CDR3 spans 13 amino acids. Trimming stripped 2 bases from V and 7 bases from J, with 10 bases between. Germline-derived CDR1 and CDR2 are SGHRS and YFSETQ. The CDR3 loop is CASSLIPGQPQHF. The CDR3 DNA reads TGCGCCAGCAGCTTAATACCGGGACAGCCCCAGCATTTT.